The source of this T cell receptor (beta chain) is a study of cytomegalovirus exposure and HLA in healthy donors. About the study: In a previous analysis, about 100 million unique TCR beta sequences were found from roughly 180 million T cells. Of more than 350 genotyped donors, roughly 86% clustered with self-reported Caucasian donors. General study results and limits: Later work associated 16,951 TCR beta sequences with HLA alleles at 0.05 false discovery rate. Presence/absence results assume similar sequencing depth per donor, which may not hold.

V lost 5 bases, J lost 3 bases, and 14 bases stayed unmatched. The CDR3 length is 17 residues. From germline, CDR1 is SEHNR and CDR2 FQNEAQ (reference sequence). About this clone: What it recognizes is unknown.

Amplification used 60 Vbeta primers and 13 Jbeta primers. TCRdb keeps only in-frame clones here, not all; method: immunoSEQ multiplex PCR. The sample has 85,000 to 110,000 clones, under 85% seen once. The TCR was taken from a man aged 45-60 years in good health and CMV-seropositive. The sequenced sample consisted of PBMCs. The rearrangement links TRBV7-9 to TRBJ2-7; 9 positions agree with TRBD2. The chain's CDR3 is CASSKGVTSGDLYEQYF. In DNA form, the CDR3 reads TGTGCCAGCAGCAAAGGGGTGACTAGCGGCGACCTCTACGAGCAGTACTTC.